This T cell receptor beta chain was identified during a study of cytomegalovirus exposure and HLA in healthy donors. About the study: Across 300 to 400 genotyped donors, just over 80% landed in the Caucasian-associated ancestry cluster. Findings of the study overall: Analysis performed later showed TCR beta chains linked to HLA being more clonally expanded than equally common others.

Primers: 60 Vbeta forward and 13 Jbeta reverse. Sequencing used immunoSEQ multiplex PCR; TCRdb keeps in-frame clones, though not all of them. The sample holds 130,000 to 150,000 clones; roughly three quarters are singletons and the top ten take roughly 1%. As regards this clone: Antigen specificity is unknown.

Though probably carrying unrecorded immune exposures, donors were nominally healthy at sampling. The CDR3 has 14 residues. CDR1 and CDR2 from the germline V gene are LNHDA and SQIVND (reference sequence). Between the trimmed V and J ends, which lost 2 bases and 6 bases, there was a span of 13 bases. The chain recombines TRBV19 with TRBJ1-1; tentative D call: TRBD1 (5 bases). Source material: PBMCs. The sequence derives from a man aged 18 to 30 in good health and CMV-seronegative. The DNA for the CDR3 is TGTGCCAGTAGTATACGACAGCGGGGGGCTGAAGCTTTCTTT. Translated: CASSIRQRGAEAFF. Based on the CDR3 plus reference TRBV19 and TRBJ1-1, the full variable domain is DGGITQSPKYLFRKEGQNVTLSCEQNLNHDAMYWYRQDPGQGLRLIYYSQIVNDFQKGDIAEGYSVSREKKESFPLTVTSAQKNPTAFYLCASSIRQRGAEAFFGQGTRLTVV.